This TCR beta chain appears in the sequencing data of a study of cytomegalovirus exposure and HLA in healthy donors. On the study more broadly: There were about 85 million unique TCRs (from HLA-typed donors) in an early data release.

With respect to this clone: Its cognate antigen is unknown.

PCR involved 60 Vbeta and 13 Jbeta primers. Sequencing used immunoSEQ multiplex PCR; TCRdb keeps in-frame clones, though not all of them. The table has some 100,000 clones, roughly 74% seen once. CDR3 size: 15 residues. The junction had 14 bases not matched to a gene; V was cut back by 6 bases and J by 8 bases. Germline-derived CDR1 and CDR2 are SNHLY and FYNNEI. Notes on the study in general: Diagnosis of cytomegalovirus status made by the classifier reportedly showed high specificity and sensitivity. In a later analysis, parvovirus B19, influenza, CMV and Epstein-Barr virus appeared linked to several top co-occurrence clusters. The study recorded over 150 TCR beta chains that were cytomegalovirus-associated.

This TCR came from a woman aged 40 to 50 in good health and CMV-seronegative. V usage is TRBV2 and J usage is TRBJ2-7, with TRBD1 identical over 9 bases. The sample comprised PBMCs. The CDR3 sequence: CASSSQGTGPTKQYF. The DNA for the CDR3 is TGTGCCAGCAGCTCTCAGGGGACAGGGCCCACCAAGCAGTACTTC.